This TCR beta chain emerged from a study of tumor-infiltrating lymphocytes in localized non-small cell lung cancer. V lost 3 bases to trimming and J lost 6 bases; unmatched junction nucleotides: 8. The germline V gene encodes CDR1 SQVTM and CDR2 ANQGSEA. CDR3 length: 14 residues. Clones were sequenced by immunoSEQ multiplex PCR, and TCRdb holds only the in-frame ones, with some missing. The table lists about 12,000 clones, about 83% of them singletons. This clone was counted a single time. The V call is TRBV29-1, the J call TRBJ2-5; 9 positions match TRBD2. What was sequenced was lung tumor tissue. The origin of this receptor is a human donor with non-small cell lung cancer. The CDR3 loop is CSVDSGGRAKTQYF. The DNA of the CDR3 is TGCAGCGTTGATTCTGGCGGGAGGGCCAAGACCCAGTACTTC.